The clone carrying this T cell receptor beta chain turned up a few times. This record belongs to a study of blood T cell repertoires in COVID-19. At the level of the study: Researchers got acute and convalescent COVID-19 samples from the United States, Italy and Spain.

Original processing notes: Estimates of nucleated cell counts were drawn from the amplification of reference gene primers. The table came from immunoSEQ multiplex PCR; TCRdb's copy has only in-frame clones and leaves some out. The V and J calls and clone size are taken from that table; D and trimming were inferred from the DNA. The sample consists of about 150,000 clones, approximately 80% of them appearing once. Researchers sorted participants into cohorts using their self-reported clinical history. Germline CDR1 reads SGHTA; CDR2 reads FQGNSA. The CDR3 is made up of 15 amino acids. V was pared by 6 bases and J by 6 bases, with 8 bases of the junction left unmatched.

The clonotype originates from a man over 45 who had recovered from COVID-19. Sequenced sample: PBMCs or T cells enriched from blood (not recorded which). This chain connects TRBV7-2 to TRBJ1-6; TRBD1 agrees at 7 bases. In DNA, the CDR3 is TGTGCCAGCAGTACCGACAGGGTTGGTAATTCACCCCTCCACTTT. It specifies CASSTDRVGNSPLHF.